This T cell receptor beta chain emerged from a study of cytomegalovirus exposure and HLA in healthy donors. PCR primers comprised 60 Vbeta and 13 Jbeta primers. The repertoire was sequenced with immunoSEQ multiplex PCR; TCRdb's copy has only in-frame clones and lacks some. The sample contains 170,000 or so clones, around 83% of which appear only once. CDR3 length: 18 residues. Germline values: CDR1 SNHLY, CDR2 FYNNEI. Trimming cost V 4 bases and J 0 bases, with 16 bases left between them. The sample taken for sequencing was PBMCs. The J gene is TRBJ2-6, the V gene TRBV2; possible D gene TRBD1, 5 bases. This clonotype was sampled from a man aged 45-65 years in good health and CMV-seropositive. The CDR3 DNA reads as TGTGCCAGCAGTGGGACCCAGGGATTTGGCTCTGGGGCCAACGTCCTGACTTTC. This sequence encodes CASSGTQGFGSGANVLTF.